This T cell receptor (beta chain) was captured in a study of cytomegalovirus exposure and HLA in healthy donors. Study outcomes and limitations: Analyzed later, most CMV-associated TCR beta chains appeared HLA-restricted.

The PCR used 60 Vbeta and 13 Jbeta primers. The repertoire was sequenced with immunoSEQ multiplex PCR; TCRdb's copy has only in-frame clones and lacks some. The sample contains just over 150,000 clones, around 74% of which appear only once. CDR1 and CDR2 from the germline V gene are KGHSH and LQKENI. The CDR3 is 16 residues long. V dropped 5 bases and J dropped 2; count of bases not matched to a gene: 10. This clone was observed a single time. The antigen remains unidentified. The specimen was PBMCs. The source is a woman in her 30s in good health and CMV-seronegative. The V call is TRBV18, the J call TRBJ2-7; 9 bases agree with TRBD1. This CDR3 is CASSSLRDRATYEQYF. The DNA of the CDR3 is TGTGCCAGCTCATCTCTCCGGGACAGGGCCACCTACGAGCAGTACTTC.